What follows are 30 T cell receptor beta chains derived from one specimen sequenced in a study of T cells in Graves' hyperthyroidism and ophthalmopathy. Amplification targeted TCR beta CDR3 regions from RNA transcripts. The HTBI set primed first-round TCR CDR3 RT-PCR. TCRdb independently ran MiXCR on the multiplex PCR reads; one entry per CDR3 protein. The sample contains nearly 250,000 distinct CDR3 sequences, around 24% of which appear only once. The sequencing input was blood. All receptors come from a woman aged 40 to 49 with Graves' ophthalmopathy.

This clonotype was counted a few times. The chain carries TRBV3-1 and TRBJ2-7; 11 nucleotides line up with TRBD2. The germline V gene encodes CDR1 LGHDT and CDR2 YNNKEL (reference sequence). The CDR3 length is 16 residues. Trimming at V came to 4 bases and at J to 4 bases, leaving 9 bases not matched to a gene. The DNA of the CDR3 is TGTGCCAGCAGCCCAACCCTGACTAGCGGGATTTACGAGCAGTACTTC. Residues: CASSPTLTSGIYEQYF.

This clonotype was observed a handful of times. The chain carries TRBV20-1 and TRBJ2-3; 15 nucleotides line up with TRBD2. The J segment lost 2 bases and the V segment lost 3 bases, leaving 18 bases of the junction unmatched. This CDR3 contains 21 residues. Per germline, CDR1 DFQATT and CDR2 SNEGSKA (reference sequence). Written as DNA, the CDR3 is TGCAGTGCTAGGCGAATCGTCCCGGGACTAGCGGGAGGCATCCCCACAGATACGCAGTATTTT. Protein: CSARRIVPGLAGGIPTDTQYF.

This clonotype has a count of ten or more. The V gene is TRBV10-3, the J gene TRBJ1-1; D is perhaps TRBD1 (6 bases). This CDR3 spans 14 amino acids. The V end was cut by 4 bases, the J end by 1 base, with 10 bases between. The germline gives CDR1 ENHRY, CDR2 SYGVKD. The CDR3 loop is CAISGGGPNTEAFF. CDR3 in DNA: TGTGCCATCAGTGGCGGGGGGCCGAACACTGAAGCTTTCTTT.

This clonotype was detected ten times or more. CDR3 sequence (DNA): TGTGCCAGCAGTCCTGGGACAAGGGTAGGCGAGCAGTACTTC. The encoded protein is CASSPGTRVGEQYF. V usage is TRBV28 and J usage is TRBJ2-7, with a tentative D call TRBD1 (6 bases). With 5 bases removed from V and 6 bases from J, the gap between germline ends came to 17 bases. CDR1 is MDHEN, CDR2 SYDVKM, per germline. CDR3 length: 14 residues.

This clonotype came up many times. The chain carries TRBV18 and TRBJ2-7, with 9 bases lining up with TRBD1. V was clipped by 3 bases and J by 4 bases; unmatched bases: 4. CDR1 and CDR2 (germline): KGHSH, LQKENI. The CDR3 is made up of 14 amino acids. This CDR3 reads CASSPGQGLYEQYF. In DNA, the CDR3 is TGTGCCAGCTCACCGGGACAGGGCTTGTACGAGCAGTACTTC.

This clonotype was seen many times. One end of the junction fails to match germline, which may point to a read error. The V call is TRBV28, the J call TRBJ1-5; a possible D gene is TRBD1 (5 bases). This CDR3 is 12 amino acids long. CDR1 MDHEN and CDR2 SYDVKM come from the germline V gene. The CDR3 nucleotides are TGTGCCAACAGTTCAGGGAATCAGCCCCAGCATTTT. It translates to CANSSGNQPQHF.

This clonotype appeared many times. This chain links TRBV20-1 with TRBJ2-7; 10 bases are a match to TRBD2. The CDR3 length is 15 residues. V dropped 2 bases and J dropped 3; count of bases not matched to a gene: 7. CDR1 DFQATT and CDR2 SNEGSKA come from the germline V gene (reference sequence). The CDR3 is CSARPGTSVLYEQYF. The CDR3 bases are TGCAGTGCTAGACCTGGGACTAGCGTCCTCTACGAGCAGTACTTC.

The chain employs TRBV12-3 or TRBV12-4 and TRBJ1-1; TRBD1 might be the D (5 bases). V was pared by 5 bases and J by 1 base, with 11 bases between. There are 14 residues in the CDR3. The CDR3 region has the DNA TGTGCCAGCAGTAGGGGACCTTGGAACACTGAAGCTTTCTTT. Protein sequence: CASSRGPWNTEAFF.

This clonotype appeared a few times. The CDR3 region has the DNA TGCAGTGCTGTGTTGACCTACGAGCAGTACTTC. As protein: CSAVLTYEQYF. The J gene is TRBJ2-7, the V gene TRBV20-1, with D unresolved. The CDR3 has 11 residues. The germline gives CDR1 DFQATT, CDR2 SNEGSKA (reference sequence). V was clipped by 5 bases and J by 2 bases, with 7 bases between them.

This clonotype came up many times. The chain links TRBV6-1 to TRBJ1-2; 7 positions agree with TRBD1. Germline V CDR1 and CDR2: MNHNS, SASEGT. The CDR3 has 13 residues. Losses at the gene ends were 6 bases for V and 8 bases for J; bases not matched to a gene: 9. CDR3 loop: CASRTRDRDGYTF. The CDR3 nucleotides read TGTGCCAGCAGGACCAGGGACAGAGACGGCTACACCTTC.

This clonotype was detected ten times or more. The chain uses TRBV28 and TRBJ2-7; a possible D gene is TRBD1 (6 bases). V was shortened by 6 bases and J by 2 bases, with 14 bases between the two germline ends. The CDR3 extends over 14 amino acids. The germline V gene has CDR1 MDHEN and CDR2 SYDVKM. The CDR3 DNA follows: TGTGCCAGCAGAGCCGGGACAATCCCCTACGAGCAGTACTTC. It specifies CASRAGTIPYEQYF.

At least ten counts were recorded for this clonotype. This sequence joins TRBV20-1 and TRBJ2-5; D remains ambiguous. The germline V gene has CDR1 DFQATT and CDR2 SNEGSKA (reference sequence). Between the trimmed V and J ends, which lost 5 bases and 5 bases, there was a span of 15 bases. This CDR3 region has 13 residues. The CDR3 reads CSAGKGSRETQYF. In DNA, the CDR3 is TGCAGTGCTGGAAAGGGCTCGCGGGAGACCCAGTACTTC.

J is TRBJ2-5 and V is TRBV12-3 or TRBV12-4, with 8 bases lining up with TRBD2. With 6 bases clipped from V and 3 bases from J, the junction kept 12 bases outside the gene matches. The CDR3 covers 16 residues. CDR3 in amino acids: CASSQVAGSLKETQYF. CDR3 nucleotide sequence: TGTGCCAGCAGCCAAGTAGCGGGGTCCTTAAAAGAGACCCAGTACTTC.

This clonotype was seen a single time. The chain joins TRBV27 to TRBJ1-2; TRBD1 matches 11 bases. This CDR3 is 14 amino acids long. V shed 7 bases, J shed 6 bases, and the junction held 7 bases outside the gene matches. CDR1 and CDR2 (germline): MNHEY, SMNVEV (reference sequence). CDR3 sequence (DNA): TGTGCCAGCAACCCCGGGACAGGGGGGGATGGCTACACCTTC. This sequence encodes CASNPGTGGDGYTF.

This clonotype was seen at least ten times. The chain is built from TRBV30 and TRBJ1-1, with D tentatively TRBD1 (5 bases). This CDR3 contains 14 residues. CDR1 is GTSNPN and CDR2 is SVGIG in the germline V gene (reference sequence). V was trimmed by 5 bases and J by 4 bases, leaving 17 bases between them. The DNA of the CDR3 is TGTGCCTGGTTAAGCAGGGTAATGGGCACTGAAGCTTTCTTT. This translates into CAWLSRVMGTEAFF.

This clonotype has at least ten counts. The genes are TRBV11-2 and TRBJ2-7; 12 positions match TRBD2. V shed 0 bases, J shed 2 bases, and the junction held 8 bases outside the gene matches. This CDR3 region has 18 residues. Germline CDR1 and CDR2: SGHAT and FQNNGV. The CDR3 DNA reads TGTGCCAGCAGCTTAGAGTTAACTAGCGGGAGGTGGGCCTACGAGCAGTACTTC. Translation: CASSLELTSGRWAYEQYF. Full variable domain (remainder filled in from reference TRBV11-2 and TRBJ2-7): EAGVAQSPRYKIIEKRQSVAFWCNPISGHATLYWYQQILGQGPKLLIQFQNNGVVDDSQLPKDRFSAERLKGVDSTLKIQPAKLEDSAVYLCASSLELTSGRWAYEQYFGPGTRLTVT.

This clonotype was observed many times. The chain has TRBV20-1 and TRBJ2-2; no firm D call. The germline V and J ends were trimmed by 6 bases and 1 base, with 9 bases remaining between them. The CDR3 has 13 residues. Germline-derived CDR1 and CDR2 are DFQATT and SNEGSKA (reference sequence). The CDR3: CSAKPGNTGELFF. The CDR3, as DNA: TGCAGTGCCAAACCTGGGAACACCGGGGAGCTGTTTTTT.

This clonotype was counted many times. The V and J genes are TRBV5-1 and TRBJ2-2; 9 nucleotides agree with TRBD2. The CDR3 covers 16 residues. With 7 bases clipped from V and 4 bases from J, the junction kept 11 bases outside the gene matches. Germline CDR1 SGHRS, CDR2 YFSETQ. CDR3: CASGPSGKVITGELFF. The CDR3 coding sequence is TGCGCCAGCGGTCCTAGCGGGAAAGTGATCACCGGGGAGCTGTTTTTT.

The chain carries TRBV20-1 and TRBJ2-5; D is perhaps TRBD2 (6 bases). The V end was cut by 0 bases, the J end by 2 bases, with 16 bases between. The CDR3 consists of 16 residues. Germline V gene data show CDR1 as DFQATT and CDR2 as SNEGSKA (reference sequence). The CDR3 here is CSARDLLAGRQETQYF. Here the CDR3 DNA reads TGCAGTGCTAGAGATCTCCTCGCAGGGAGGCAAGAGACCCAGTACTTC.

Turning to this clonotype: A much larger clone sits a single nucleotide away, making a read error possible. The conserved phenylalanine or tryptophan is not found at the CDR3 terminus, so this likely reflects a read error. This chain connects TRBV9 to TRBJ2-2, with D perhaps assigned TRBD1 or TRBD2 (6 bases each). Germline V gene sequence: CDR1 SGDLS, CDR2 YYNGEE. The CDR3 length is 16 residues. The germline V and J ends were trimmed by 4 bases and 5 bases, with 18 bases remaining between them. The CDR3 DNA sequence: TGTGCCAGCAGCCCCTTTGGGGGGCAAGGAACCGGGGAGCTGTTTCTT. Amino acids: CASSPFGGQGTGELFL.

This clonotype showed up many times. The V call is TRBV5-1, the J call TRBJ1-2; possibly TRBD1 for D (6 bases). The CDR3 is made up of 14 amino acids. CDR1 SGHRS and CDR2 YFSETQ come from the germline V gene. The germline V and J ends were trimmed by 4 bases and 8 bases, with 18 bases remaining between them. CDR3 sequence reads: CASSTTGTTIGYTF. The CDR3, as DNA: TGCGCCAGCAGCACCACCGGGACAACCATCGGCTACACCTTC.

This clonotype was counted many times. This chain joins TRBV5-1 and TRBJ2-2; D unresolved. CDR3 length equals 13 residues. Germline assignment: CDR1 SGHRS and CDR2 YFSETQ. Between the trimmed V and J ends, which lost 0 bases and 7 bases, there was a span of 7 bases. DNA of the CDR3: TGCGCCAGCAGCTTGGTGTCTAGCGGGGAGCTGTTTTTT. Translated, it gives CASSLVSSGELFF.

This clonotype was seen many times. The chain couples TRBV6-1 to TRBJ1-1; unclear D gene. The germline V gene encodes CDR1 MNHNS and CDR2 SASEGT. V dropped 5 bases and J dropped 2 bases, with 15 bases sitting between them. This CDR3 is built from 15 residues. The CDR3: CASSLQVLSNTEAFF. The CDR3 nucleotides are TGTGCCAGCAGTCTTCAGGTCTTATCTAACACTGAAGCTTTCTTT.

This clonotype was seen ten or more times. V and J are TRBV14 and TRBJ2-2, with no clear D. V was clipped by 1 base and J by 0 bases, with 9 bases between them. Germline CDR1 SGHDN, CDR2 FVKESK. The CDR3 is 16 residues long. In nucleotides, the CDR3 is TGTGCCAGCAGCCAAGGGATCTCTTCGAACACCGGGGAGCTGTTTTTT. This codes for CASSQGISSNTGELFF. Looking up the rest from reference TRBV14 and TRBJ2-2 gives the full variable domain: EAGVTQFPSHSVIEKGQTVTLRCDPISGHDNLYWYRRVMGKEIKFLLHFVKESKQDESGMPNNRFLAERTGGTYSTLKVQPAELEDSGVYFCASSQGISSNTGELFFGEGSRLTVL.

The table lists this clonotype with many counts. The chain links TRBV7-8 to TRBJ2-7; a weak D match, TRBD2 (6 bases). Germline V gene sequence: CDR1 SGHVS, CDR2 FQNEAQ. V dropped 7 bases and J dropped 5 bases, with 15 bases sitting between them. This CDR3 is 13 amino acids long. The CDR3 sequence: CASNRGTSDEQYF. The CDR3 DNA reads as TGTGCCAGCAACCGGGGGACGTCGGACGAGCAGTACTTC.

Many counts were recorded for this clonotype. J is TRBJ2-5 and V is TRBV28; no reliable D call. Per germline, CDR1 MDHEN and CDR2 SYDVKM. The CDR3 contains 11 residues. Trimming stripped 8 bases from V and 5 bases from J, with 9 bases between. This CDR3 reads CASGFLETQYF. For the CDR3, the DNA is TGTGCCAGCGGGTTTCTTGAGACCCAGTACTTC.

This clonotype was recorded at least ten times. The chain combines TRBV7-6 with TRBJ2-7; 10 bases are a match to TRBD2. Per germline, CDR1 SGHVS and CDR2 FNYEAQ. V trimming: 2 bases; J trimming: 5 bases; junction bases outside the gene matches: 9. CDR3 length: 16 residues. For the CDR3, the DNA is TGTGCCAGCAGCTTACAACCTAGCGGGAGTGTTAACGAGCAGTACTTC. It encodes CASSLQPSGSVNEQYF.

The V call is TRBV30, the J call TRBJ1-3; D uncertain. This CDR3 is 12 amino acids long. Germline V gene data show CDR1 as GTSNPN and CDR2 as SVGIG (reference sequence). Trimming left V 4 bases short and J 3 bases short, with 7 bases between. DNA for the CDR3: TGTGCCTGGAAAAGGAGTGGAAACACCATATATTTT. This translates into CAWKRSGNTIYF.

V and J are TRBV12-3 or TRBV12-4 and TRBJ2-7; unclear D gene. The J call may be wrong; the DNA end is better matched by TRBJ2-1. This CDR3 has 14 residues. The CDR3, as DNA: TGTGCCAGCAGTTTAATGGGAATCCTCTACGAGCAGTTCTTC. Amino acids: CASSLMGILYEQFF.

The table lists this clonotype with a count of one. Possible read error: a much larger clone is one base away. The chain recombines TRBV30 with TRBJ2-7, with no clear D. V dropped 3 bases and J dropped 2 bases, with 11 bases sitting between them. This CDR3 has 13 residues. From germline, CDR1 is GTSNPN and CDR2 SVGIG (reference sequence). CDR3 amino acids: CAWSRDVPYEQYF. The CDR3 nucleotides read TGTGCCTGGAGCCGAGACGTCCCCTACGAGCAGTACTTC.